This TCR beta chain was sequenced for a study of T-cell memory formation after mild COVID-19. Germline V lookup: CDR1 SQVTM, CDR2 ANQGSEA. Between the trimmed V and J ends, which lost 2 bases and 6 bases, there was a span of 11 bases. The CDR3 spans 13 residues. MiXCR, applied by TCRdb to the 5' RACE reads, yields one record per CDR3 protein. This table holds roughly 400,000 distinct CDR3 sequences, about a sixth found once. Findings and limits, study-wide: In second-wave clones peaking day 37, SARS-CoV-2 specificity remained unconfirmed. Cross-reactive memory apparently joined, as some responding clones appeared in pre-infection memory.

This clonotype was observed a few times. Antigen specificity is unknown. Input material: PBMCs or a T cell subset sorted from them (not recorded which). The TCR comes from a man aged 18-30 years who had mild COVID-19 (a few samples of this study predate the infection). Cell type and time point are not known. This rearrangement joins TRBV29-1 to TRBJ2-1; D possibly matches TRBD1 or TRBD2 (5 bases each). The CDR3 protein is CSVERGEGNEQFF. The CDR3 bases are TGCAGCGTTGAAAGGGGCGAGGGCAATGAGCAGTTCTTC.